The 8 T cell receptor beta chains in this list originate from one sample, sequenced in a study of blood T cell repertoires in COVID-19. The data were produced by immunoSEQ multiplex PCR, yet TCRdb's version contains in-frame clones alone and is incomplete. Here the sample spans approximately 400,000 clones, approximately 90% being singletons. The sample taken for sequencing was PBMCs or T cells enriched from blood (not recorded which). These receptors all come from a woman between 18 and 30 years old who had recovered from COVID-19.

The chain employs TRBV6-5 and TRBJ1-5, with TRBD1 as a possible D gene (5 bases). Germline V CDR1 and CDR2: MNHEY, SVGAGI. With 6 bases removed from V and 8 bases from J, the gap between germline ends came to 20 bases. The CDR3 totals 15 residues. In DNA, the CDR3 is TGTGCCAGCAGGGGAACGGGGGAGCCCGGGGAGCCCCAGCATTTT. It codes for CASRGTGEPGEPQHF.

This sequence joins TRBV7-9 and TRBJ2-1; tentative D call: TRBD2 (6 bases). This CDR3 comprises 15 residues. Trimming stripped 3 bases from V and 7 bases from J, with 16 bases between. Germline assignment: CDR1 SEHNR and CDR2 FQNEAQ (reference sequence). CDR3 in DNA: TGTGCCAGCAGCTTCAGGAGGCCTCGGGAGAATGAGCAGTTCTTC. Translating gives CASSFRRPRENEQFF. The whole variable domain, remainder taken from reference TRBV7-9 and TRBJ2-1, is DTGVSQNPRHKITKRGQNVTFRCDPISEHNRLYWYRQTLGQGPEFLTYFQNEAQLEKSRLLSDRFSAERPKGSFSTLEIQRTEQGDSAMYLCASSFRRPRENEQFFGPGTRLTVL.

The chain employs TRBV7-2 and TRBJ1-1, with D perhaps matching TRBD1 (5 bases). This CDR3 comprises 18 residues. The V end was cut by 4 bases, the J end by 4 bases, with 25 bases between. Germline values: CDR1 SGHTA, CDR2 FQGNSA. CDR3 nucleotides: TGTGCCAGCAGCTCGCGGCGGTGGGGTTACGGTAGGGGCACTGAAGCTTTCTTT. Encoded protein: CASSSRRWGYGRGTEAFF.

The gene calls are TRBV5-1 and TRBJ1-2, with no clear D. The CDR3 totals 14 residues. V was pared by 0 bases and J by 0 bases, with 6 bases between. CDR1 and CDR2 from the germline V gene are SGHRS and YFSETQ. The CDR3 nucleotides read TGCGCCAGCAGCTTGGCCGGGTCTAACTATGGCTACACCTTC. It encodes CASSLAGSNYGYTF.

The rearrangement links TRBV9 to TRBJ2-7; D unclear. Trimming stripped 3 bases from V and 2 bases from J, with 12 bases between. The CDR3 runs to 14 residues. The germline V gene encodes CDR1 SGDLS and CDR2 YYNGEE. The CDR3 DNA reads TGTGCCAGCAGCGAAGCCGCGAGCCCCTACGAGCAGTACTTC. This codes for CASSEAASPYEQYF.

The chain carries TRBV6-5 and TRBJ1-4, with TRBD1 identical over 10 bases. Losses at the gene ends were 6 bases for V and 6 bases for J; bases not matched to a gene: 4. Germline CDR1 MNHEY, CDR2 SVGAGI. There are 14 residues in the CDR3. This CDR3 is CASSPTGGDEKLFF. For the CDR3, the DNA is TGTGCCAGCAGCCCGACAGGGGGCGATGAAAAACTGTTTTTT.

This sequence joins TRBV19 and TRBJ1-1; D uncertain. The CDR3 loop spans 16 amino acids. Trimming cost V 0 bases and J 0 bases, with 11 bases left between them. The germline gives CDR1 LNHDA, CDR2 SQIVND (reference sequence). The CDR3 is CASSIDLADLNTEAFF. In DNA form, the CDR3 reads TGTGCCAGTAGTATAGATCTTGCGGACTTGAACACTGAAGCTTTCTTT. Based on the CDR3 plus reference TRBV19 and TRBJ1-1, the full variable domain is DGGITQSPKYLFRKEGQNVTLSCEQNLNHDAMYWYRQDPGQGLRLIYYSQIVNDFQKGDIAEGYSVSREKKESFPLTVTSAQKNPTAFYLCASSIDLADLNTEAFFGQGTRLTVV.

V is TRBV9 and J is TRBJ2-6; 7 bases align to TRBD1. Germline V gene sequence: CDR1 SGDLS, CDR2 YYNGEE. This CDR3 spans 15 amino acids. V shed 5 bases, J shed 2 bases, and the junction held 4 bases outside the gene matches. In nucleotides, the CDR3 is TGTGCCAGCAGTCCCAGGGGGACTGGGGCCAACGTCCTGACTTTC. It codes for CASSPRGTGANVLTF.